A selection of T cell receptor beta chains follows, all from one sample in a study of beta chain features in type 1 diabetes. Assay used: immunoSEQ multiplex PCR; TCRdb lists only in-frame clones, some missing. The profile shows around 40,000 clones, over 60% of them singletons. Sequenced sample: Tregs from blood. The receptors stem from a woman aged 18-29 years with type 1 diabetes. The CDR3 runs from the conserved cysteine through the conserved F or W. A D gene is named only where the DNA matches it firmly. Size values are once, few and many counts, or a class for expanded clones, and some rows have none.

abundance: NA
d_gene: TRBD2
j_gene: TRBJ2-1
v_gene: TRBV13
CDR3aa: CASSFSGGAGNEQFF
CDR3nt: TGTGCCAGCAGCTTTAGCGGGGGGGCCGGCAATGAGCAGTTCTTC

abundance: once
d_gene: TRBD2
j_gene: TRBJ2-2
v_gene: TRBV18
CDR3aa: CASSPTRVAGNTGELFF
CDR3nt: TGTGCCAGCTCACCGACCCGGGTAGCGGGAAACACCGGGGAGCTGTTTTTT

abundance: once
d_gene: TRBD1
j_gene: TRBJ1-4
v_gene: TRBV7-9
CDR3aa: CASSSGTGHSRDEKLFF
CDR3nt: TGTGCCAGCAGCTCCGGGACAGGACACTCTCGAGATGAAAAACTGTTTTTT

abundance: few
d_gene: NA
j_gene: TRBJ1-5
v_gene: TRBV30
CDR3aa: CAWSGRGIMPQHF
CDR3nt: TGTGCCTGGAGCGGCAGGGGAATCATGCCCCAGCATTTT

abundance: NA
d_gene: TRBD1
j_gene: TRBJ1-2
v_gene: TRBV29-1
CDR3aa: CSSRTGANYGYTF
CDR3nt: TGCAGCTCCCGGACAGGGGCGAACTATGGCTACACCTTC

abundance: NA
d_gene: NA
j_gene: TRBJ2-7
v_gene: TRBV5-6
CDR3aa: CASSFAGPSYEQYF
CDR3nt: TGTGCCAGCAGCTTTGCGGGACCCTCTTACGAGCAGTACTTC

abundance: once
d_gene: TRBD1
j_gene: TRBJ2-7
v_gene: TRBV6-6
CDR3aa: CASSYQGTDYEQYF
CDR3nt: TGTGCCAGCAGTTACCAAGGGACAGACTACGAGCAGTACTTC

abundance: NA
d_gene: TRBD2
j_gene: TRBJ2-1
v_gene: TRBV4-3
CDR3aa: CASSLGLAGPSGNNEQFF
CDR3nt: TGCGCCAGCAGCCTCGGACTAGCGGGGCCCTCAGGTAACAATGAGCAGTTCTTC

abundance: few
d_gene: TRBD2
j_gene: TRBJ2-3
v_gene: TRBV13
CDR3aa: CASSLPRGESTDTQYF
CDR3nt: TGTGCCAGCAGCTTGCCCCGGGGGGAGAGCACAGATACGCAGTATTTT

abundance: once
d_gene: NA
j_gene: TRBJ2-5
v_gene: TRBV11-2
CDR3aa: CASSSPGRETQYF
CDR3nt: TGTGCCAGCAGCTCCCCGGGGAGAGAGACCCAGTACTTC

abundance: few
d_gene: TRBD1
j_gene: TRBJ1-5
v_gene: TRBV19
CDR3aa: CASSMTGSGNQPQHF
CDR3nt: TGTGCCAGTAGTATGACAGGGTCGGGCAATCAGCCCCAGCATTTT

abundance: few
d_gene: NA
j_gene: TRBJ2-1
v_gene: TRBV18
CDR3aa: CASSPQGFPYNEQFF
CDR3nt: TGTGCCAGCTCACCTCAGGGGTTTCCCTACAATGAGCAGTTCTTC

abundance: NA
d_gene: NA
j_gene: TRBJ1-2
v_gene: TRBV7-2
CDR3aa: CASSKDKYGYTF
CDR3nt: TGTGCCAGCAGCAAGGACAAGTATGGCTACACCTTC

abundance: NA
d_gene: NA
j_gene: TRBJ2-7
v_gene: TRBV5-1
CDR3aa: CASSLAGTGTVYEQYF
CDR3nt: TGCGCCAGCAGCTTGGCCGGAACGGGGACTGTCTACGAGCAGTACTTC

abundance: NA
d_gene: TRBD2
j_gene: TRBJ2-1
v_gene: TRBV7-3
CDR3aa: CASSLELADYNEQFF
CDR3nt: TGTGCCAGCAGCCTGGAGCTAGCGGATTACAATGAGCAGTTCTTC

abundance: NA
d_gene: TRBD1
j_gene: TRBJ2-7
v_gene: TRBV7-2
CDR3aa: CASSLQGALLEVKYF
CDR3nt: TGTGCCAGCAGCTTACAGGGGGCCCTTCTGGAGGTGAAGTACTTC

abundance: NA
d_gene: NA
j_gene: TRBJ2-5
v_gene: TRBV4-3
CDR3aa: CASSHDSRGETQYF
CDR3nt: TGCGCCAGCAGCCACGACTCGCGCGGGGAGACCCAGTACTTC

abundance: NA
d_gene: TRBD2
j_gene: TRBJ2-1
v_gene: TRBV6-1
CDR3aa: CASSVAGRQWRNEQFF
CDR3nt: TGTGCCAGCAGTGTAGCGGGTAGACAGTGGCGGAATGAGCAGTTCTTC

abundance: NA
d_gene: TRBD1
j_gene: TRBJ1-5
v_gene: TRBV2
CDR3aa: CASSHGTGGYGNQPQHF
CDR3nt: TGTGCCAGCAGTCACGGGACAGGGGGTTATGGCAATCAGCCCCAGCATTTT

abundance: NA
d_gene: TRBD1
j_gene: TRBJ1-5
v_gene: TRBV9
CDR3aa: CASSEGQARQPQHF
CDR3nt: TGTGCCAGCAGCGAGGGACAGGCTAGGCAGCCCCAGCATTTT

abundance: NA
d_gene: NA
j_gene: TRBJ2-1
v_gene: TRBV29-1
CDR3aa: CSVRPRQAGNEQFF
CDR3nt: TGCAGCGTCCGACCCCGACAGGCCGGGAATGAGCAGTTCTTC

abundance: NA
d_gene: NA
j_gene: TRBJ2-1
v_gene: TRBV18
CDR3aa: CASSPLAGSNEQFF
CDR3nt: TGTGCCAGCTCACCGTTGGCGGGATCAAATGAGCAGTTCTTC

abundance: NA
d_gene: NA
j_gene: TRBJ2-3
v_gene: TRBV5-1
CDR3aa: CASKATSTDTQYF
CDR3nt: TGCGCCAGCAAAGCCACTAGCACAGATACGCAGTATTTT

abundance: NA
d_gene: NA
j_gene: TRBJ1-5
v_gene: TRBV7-9
CDR3aa: CASSLGGDQPQHF
CDR3nt: TGTGCCAGCAGCTTAGGGGGGGACCAGCCCCAGCATTTT

abundance: NA
d_gene: NA
j_gene: TRBJ1-1
v_gene: TRBV6-6
CDR3aa: CASSNDRQVLF
CDR3nt: TGTGCCAGCAGCAACGACCGACAAGTCCTCTTT

abundance: few
d_gene: NA
j_gene: TRBJ1-1
v_gene: TRBV19
CDR3aa: CASSMGTPQGTEAFF
CDR3nt: TGTGCCAGTAGTATGGGGACACCCCAGGGGACTGAAGCTTTCTTT

abundance: NA
d_gene: NA
j_gene: TRBJ2-3
v_gene: TRBV10-2
CDR3aa: CATLSGLVTDTQYF
CDR3nt: TGCGCCACCCTGAGCGGTCTTGTCACAGATACGCAGTATTTT

abundance: NA
d_gene: NA
j_gene: TRBJ1-2
v_gene: TRBV27
CDR3aa: CASSLLSNYGYTF
CDR3nt: TGTGCCAGCAGCTTACTGTCTAACTATGGCTACACCTTC

abundance: NA
d_gene: NA
j_gene: TRBJ2-3
v_gene: TRBV6-5
CDR3aa: CASRGRPLDTQYF
CDR3nt: TGTGCCAGCCGAGGGAGACCCCTGGATACGCAGTATTTT

abundance: NA
d_gene: NA
j_gene: TRBJ2-3
v_gene: TRBV11-2
CDR3aa: CASSPRGTQYF
CDR3nt: TGTGCCAGCAGCCCGCGGGGTACGCAGTATTTT

abundance: few
d_gene: NA
j_gene: TRBJ2-7
v_gene: TRBV5-6
CDR3aa: CASSLVGEGGNEQYF
CDR3nt: TGTGCCAGCAGCTTGGTTGGGGAGGGGGGAAACGAGCAGTACTTC

abundance: NA
d_gene: NA
j_gene: TRBJ2-7
v_gene: TRBV20-1
CDR3aa: CSATSSYEQYF
CDR3nt: TGCAGTGCTACTAGTAGCTACGAGCAGTACTTC

abundance: NA
d_gene: TRBD2
j_gene: TRBJ2-5
v_gene: TRBV4-3
CDR3aa: CASSQDLGAGAGKTQYF
CDR3nt: TGCGCCAGCAGCCAAGATCTTGGGGCGGGAGCGGGGAAGACCCAGTACTTC

abundance: large
d_gene: NA
j_gene: TRBJ2-3
v_gene: TRBV7-2
CDR3aa: CASSFAERTDTQYF
CDR3nt: TGTGCCAGCAGCTTCGCGGAACGCACAGATACGCAGTATTTT

abundance: NA
d_gene: NA
j_gene: TRBJ1-1
v_gene: TRBV19
CDR3aa: CASSIASEAFF
CDR3nt: TGTGCCAGTAGTATAGCCTCTGAAGCTTTCTTT

abundance: NA
d_gene: TRBD1
j_gene: TRBJ2-7
v_gene: TRBV12-5
CDR3aa: CASGARDRGEQYF
CDR3nt: TGTGCTAGTGGTGCCCGGGACAGGGGAGAGCAGTACTTC

abundance: NA
d_gene: NA
j_gene: TRBJ2-7
v_gene: TRBV6-1
CDR3aa: CASSPTGQVASQYF
CDR3nt: TGTGCCAGCAGTCCTACGGGACAAGTCGCGAGTCAGTACTTC

abundance: NA
d_gene: NA
j_gene: TRBJ2-3
v_gene: TRBV7-2
CDR3aa: CASSRQDTDTQYF
CDR3nt: TGTGCCAGCAGCCGCCAGGACACAGATACGCAGTATTTT

abundance: few
d_gene: NA
j_gene: TRBJ1-5
v_gene: TRBV7-2
CDR3aa: CASSYLQGFNQPQHF
CDR3nt: TGTGCCAGCAGCTACCTCCAGGGATTCAATCAGCCCCAGCATTTT

abundance: NA
d_gene: NA
j_gene: TRBJ2-1
v_gene: TRBV16
CDR3aa: CASSQPDGRGYNEQFF
CDR3nt: TGTGCCAGCAGCCAACCCGACGGACGGGGCTACAATGAGCAGTTCTTC

abundance: few
d_gene: TRBD1
j_gene: TRBJ1-5
v_gene: TRBV4-3
CDR3aa: CASSQDPGGSQPQHF
CDR3nt: TGCGCCAGCAGCCAAGATCCAGGGGGGTCTCAGCCCCAGCATTTT

abundance: once
d_gene: NA
j_gene: TRBJ1-1
v_gene: TRBV27
CDR3aa: CASSPQGDTEAFF
CDR3nt: TGTGCCAGCAGCCCACAGGGTGACACTGAAGCTTTCTTT

abundance: NA
d_gene: TRBD1
j_gene: TRBJ2-7
v_gene: TRBV25-1
CDR3aa: CASNGDRSSYEQYF
CDR3nt: TGTGCCAGCAATGGGGACAGGAGCTCCTACGAGCAGTACTTC

abundance: few
d_gene: NA
j_gene: TRBJ2-5
v_gene: TRBV19
CDR3aa: CASSRDRLTSGTQYF
CDR3nt: TGTGCCAGTAGTCGAGACAGACTCACTTCGGGGACCCAGTACTTC

abundance: NA
d_gene: NA
j_gene: TRBJ2-7
v_gene: TRBV7-2
CDR3aa: CASSLEGYGLEQYF
CDR3nt: TGTGCCAGCAGCTTAGAAGGCTACGGGTTGGAGCAGTACTTC

abundance: NA
d_gene: TRBD2
j_gene: TRBJ2-3
v_gene: TRBV27
CDR3aa: CASSPWTSGRTDTQYF
CDR3nt: TGTGCCAGCAGTCCCTGGACTAGCGGGCGCACAGATACGCAGTATTTT

abundance: NA
d_gene: NA
j_gene: TRBJ2-7
v_gene: TRBV7-2
CDR3aa: CASSLGGGEAYEQYF
CDR3nt: TGTGCCAGCAGCTTAGGAGGTGGTGAAGCCTACGAGCAGTACTTC

abundance: few
d_gene: TRBD1
j_gene: TRBJ1-1
v_gene: TRBV7-2
CDR3aa: CASMTGTGGTEAFF
CDR3nt: TGTGCCAGCATGACCGGGACAGGGGGCACTGAAGCTTTCTTT

abundance: NA
d_gene: NA
j_gene: TRBJ2-5
v_gene: TRBV4-2
CDR3aa: CASSPRQKETQYF
CDR3nt: TGTGCCAGCAGCCCCCGACAGAAAGAGACCCAGTACTTC

abundance: NA
d_gene: TRBD2
j_gene: TRBJ2-7
v_gene: TRBV19
CDR3aa: CASKALEGGSYEQYF
CDR3nt: TGTGCCAGTAAAGCCTTGGAGGGAGGGTCCTACGAGCAGTACTTC

abundance: NA
d_gene: TRBD2
j_gene: TRBJ2-1
v_gene: TRBV7-7
CDR3aa: CASSRSSGPYNEQFF
CDR3nt: TGTGCTAGCAGCCGATCTAGCGGACCCTACAATGAGCAGTTCTTC

abundance: few
d_gene: TRBD1
j_gene: TRBJ1-5
v_gene: TRBV6-6
CDR3aa: CASSRQGVRNQPQHF
CDR3nt: TGTGCCAGCAGTAGACAGGGAGTGCGCAATCAGCCCCAGCATTTT

abundance: NA
d_gene: NA
j_gene: TRBJ2-7
v_gene: TRBV19
CDR3aa: CASARNYEQYF
CDR3nt: TGTGCCAGCGCGAGGAACTACGAGCAGTACTTC

abundance: NA
d_gene: TRBD2
j_gene: TRBJ2-7
v_gene: TRBV4-3
CDR3aa: CASSQVRGSYEQYF
CDR3nt: TGCGCCAGCAGCCAAGTACGCGGGAGCTACGAGCAGTACTTC

abundance: NA
d_gene: TRBD2
j_gene: TRBJ2-3
v_gene: TRBV19
CDR3aa: CASRGRDPWGDTQYF
CDR3nt: TGTGCCAGTAGGGGGAGGGATCCATGGGGAGATACGCAGTATTTT

abundance: NA
d_gene: NA
j_gene: TRBJ2-4
v_gene: TRBV28
CDR3aa: CASSLRGPDIQYF
CDR3nt: TGTGCCAGCAGTTTAAGGGGTCCGGACATTCAGTACTTC

abundance: NA
d_gene: NA
j_gene: TRBJ1-4
v_gene: TRBV30
CDR3aa: CAWSFSGSPREKLFF
CDR3nt: TGTGCCTGGAGTTTTTCGGGTAGTCCGAGGGAAAAACTGTTTTTT

abundance: NA
d_gene: TRBD2
j_gene: TRBJ2-1
v_gene: TRBV5-4
CDR3aa: CASSFSGRAYNEQFF
CDR3nt: TGTGCCAGCAGCTTCAGCGGGAGGGCCTACAATGAGCAGTTCTTC